This record looks at one T cell receptor beta chain sequence and its context. CDR1 and CDR2 (germline): SGHRS, YFSETQ. The CDR3 has 15 amino acids. Trimming removed 0 bases from V and 5 bases from J, with 14 bases in between. This sample stems from a study of blood T cell repertoires in COVID-19. Only in-frame clones appear in the TCRdb table, and some are missing; sequencing was by immunoSEQ multiplex PCR. The sample gives 130,000 to 150,000 clones, roughly 80% of which show up once; 4.8% is in the top ten. The TCR sequence derives from a human donor in a cohort sampled during active COVID-19. The chain has TRBV5-1 and TRBJ1-1; tentative D call: TRBD1 (6 bases). Specimen: peripheral blood. The CDR3 sequence: CASSLASAGETEAFF. The CDR3 DNA sequence: TGCGCCAGCAGCTTGGCGTCGGCAGGGGAGACTGAAGCTTTCTTT.